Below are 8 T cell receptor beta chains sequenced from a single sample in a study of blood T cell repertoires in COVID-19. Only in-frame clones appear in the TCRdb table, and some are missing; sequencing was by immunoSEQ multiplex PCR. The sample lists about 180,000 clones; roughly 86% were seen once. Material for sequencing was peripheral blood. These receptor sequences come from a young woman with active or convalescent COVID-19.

CDR3 in DNA: TGTGCCAGCAGCTTAAGGGGCAGGGGGCAACGATCACCCCTCCACTTT. Translated: CASSLRGRGQRSPLHF. This sequence joins TRBV11-3 and TRBJ1-6; TRBD1 matches at 8 bases. Germline CDR1 is SGHNT and CDR2 is YENEEA. J was trimmed by 10 bases and V by 2 bases; bases with no gene match: 10. This CDR3 has 16 amino acids. Supplemented by reference TRBV11-3 and TRBJ1-6, the full variable domain reads EAGVVQSPRYKIIEKKQPVAFWCNPISGHNTLYWYLQNLGQGPELLIRYENEEAVDDSQLPKDRFSAERLKGVDSTLKIQPAELGDSAVYLCASSLRGRGQRSPLHFGNGTRLTVT.

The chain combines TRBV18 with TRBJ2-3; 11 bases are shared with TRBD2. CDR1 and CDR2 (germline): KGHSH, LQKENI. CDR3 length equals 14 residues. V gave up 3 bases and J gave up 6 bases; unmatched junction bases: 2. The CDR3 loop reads CASSPTSGSDTQYF. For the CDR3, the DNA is TGTGCCAGCTCACCTACTAGCGGGAGCGATACGCAGTATTTT.

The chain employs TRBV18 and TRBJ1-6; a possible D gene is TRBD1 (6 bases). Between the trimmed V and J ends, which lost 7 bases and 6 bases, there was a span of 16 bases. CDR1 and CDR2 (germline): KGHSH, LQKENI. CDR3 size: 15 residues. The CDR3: CASFPGPGVNSPLHF. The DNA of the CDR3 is TGTGCCAGCTTCCCGGGGCCAGGGGTTAATTCACCCCTCCACTTT.

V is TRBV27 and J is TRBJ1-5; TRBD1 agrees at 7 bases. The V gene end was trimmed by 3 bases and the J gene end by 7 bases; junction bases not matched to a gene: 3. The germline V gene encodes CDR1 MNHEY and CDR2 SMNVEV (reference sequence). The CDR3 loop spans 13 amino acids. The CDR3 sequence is CASSLAGGQPQHF. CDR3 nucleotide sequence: TGTGCCAGCAGTTTGGCAGGGGGGCAGCCCCAGCATTTT.

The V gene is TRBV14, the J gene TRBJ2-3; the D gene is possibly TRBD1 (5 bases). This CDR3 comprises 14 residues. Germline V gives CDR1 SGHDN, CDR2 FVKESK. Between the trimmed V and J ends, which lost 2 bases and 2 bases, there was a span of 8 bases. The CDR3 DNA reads TGTGCCAGCAGCCAAAAACAGGCCACAGATACGCAGTATTTT. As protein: CASSQKQATDTQYF.

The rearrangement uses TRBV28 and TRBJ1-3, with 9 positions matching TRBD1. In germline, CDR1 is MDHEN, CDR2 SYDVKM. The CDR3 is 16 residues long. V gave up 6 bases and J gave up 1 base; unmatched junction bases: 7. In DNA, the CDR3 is TGTGCCAGCAGCACAGGGGGCCAGGGATCTGGAAACACCATATATTTT. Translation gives CASSTGGQGSGNTIYF.

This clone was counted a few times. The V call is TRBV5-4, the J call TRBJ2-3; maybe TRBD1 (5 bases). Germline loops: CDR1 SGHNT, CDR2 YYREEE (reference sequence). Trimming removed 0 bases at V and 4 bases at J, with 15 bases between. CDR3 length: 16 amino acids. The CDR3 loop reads CASSLVLTEGADTQYF. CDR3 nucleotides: TGTGCCAGCAGCTTGGTCCTAACGGAAGGGGCAGATACGCAGTATTTT.

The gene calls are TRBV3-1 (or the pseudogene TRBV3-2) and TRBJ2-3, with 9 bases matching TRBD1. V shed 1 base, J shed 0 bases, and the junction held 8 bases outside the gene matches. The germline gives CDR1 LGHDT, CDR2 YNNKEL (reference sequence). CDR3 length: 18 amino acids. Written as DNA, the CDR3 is TGTGCCAGCAGCCAAGTAACGAAGACAGGGGGAAGCACAGATACGCAGTATTTT. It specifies CASSQVTKTGGSTDTQYF.